This TCR beta chain is drawn from a study of T cells in Graves' hyperthyroidism and ophthalmopathy. Regions amplified from RNA transcripts were the TCR beta CDR3 regions. Initially, a first-round RT-PCR of the TCR CDR3 employed the HTBI primer set. TCRdb called the multiplex PCR reads again in MiXCR, with one record for every CDR3 protein. The sample holds over 250,000 distinct CDR3 sequences, 20% to 25% seen once. This clonotype was detected only a few times. Its specificity is unknown. Per the germline V gene, CDR1 is MNHEY and CDR2 is SVGEGT. V lost 1 base, J lost 1 base, and 5 bases stayed unmatched. This CDR3 comprises 16 residues. Ophthalmopathy patients had moderate-to-severe active disease, CAS ≥3, NOSPECS ≥4, and disease duration under 3 months. About 10 ml of fresh peripheral blood supplied the PBMCs. Notes on the study in general: Most expanded thyroid clonotypes above 0.001 also appeared in blood. A median approximately 6.8 months before onset, the model predicted ophthalmopathy.

Material: blood. The chain is built from TRBV6-2 or TRBV6-3 and TRBJ2-5; TRBD2 matches 8 bases. This receptor was taken from a man aged 30 to 39 with Graves' ophthalmopathy. The CDR3 here is CASSYFAGGTQETQYF. CDR3 DNA sequence: TGTGCCAGCAGTTACTTTGCGGGAGGCACCCAAGAGACCCAGTACTTC.